The 29 T cell receptor beta chains below were found in one sample sequenced in a study of tumor and adjacent non-tumor tissue in lung cancer. The template was RNA from unsorted bulk tissue. The normal lung tissue was taken more than 3 cm from the tumor edge. The library came from three nested PCR rounds adapted from ARM-PCR protocols. TCRdb ran MiXCR on the multiplex PCR reads and lists one entry per CDR3 protein. The data hold some 80,000 distinct CDR3 sequences, with about 82% observed a single time. Sequences were obtained from distant non-tumor lung tissue. Receptors originate from a man aged 60 to 69 with non-small cell lung cancer.

This clonotype was counted a single time. No conserved phenylalanine or tryptophan is present at the end of the CDR3, so a read error is the likely explanation. The chain uses TRBV11-2 and TRBJ2-6; 11 bases are shared with TRBD2. The CDR3 totals 18 residues. Germline CDR1 reads SGHAT; CDR2 reads FQNNGV. The CDR3 DNA sequence: TGTGCCAGCAGCCCAACTAGCGGGGGAGCCACTGGGACCAACGTCCTGACTTAC. Its protein product is CASSPTSGGATGTNVLTY.

The J gene is TRBJ1-5, the V gene TRBV4-1; D not resolved. The germline V gene encodes CDR1 MGHRA and CDR2 YSYEKL. CDR3 length: 16 residues. V was pared by 3 bases and J by 7 bases, with 19 bases between. The CDR3 region is CASSQAWVHLKQPQHF. In DNA form, the CDR3 reads TGCGCCAGCAGCCAGGCGTGGGTTCATTTAAAACAGCCCCAGCATTTT.

For this clonotype: The CDR3 does not end in the conserved phenylalanine or tryptophan, so this is likely a read error. The chain couples TRBV4-2 to TRBJ2-5; 8 nucleotides align to TRBD2. The J segment lost 2 bases and the V segment lost 1 base, leaving 0 bases of the junction unmatched. Per germline, CDR1 LGHNA and CDR2 YNFKEQ. The CDR3 spans 14 residues. The chain's CDR3 is CASSQAGGQETQYS. The CDR3 nucleotides are TGTGCCAGCAGCCAAGCGGGGGGGCAAGAGACCCAGTACTCC.

The chain is built from TRBV20-1 and TRBJ1-4; no clear D. The germline gives CDR1 DFQATT, CDR2 SNEGSKA (reference sequence). V was clipped by 7 bases and J by 2 bases, with 8 bases between them. This CDR3 is built from 12 residues. Here the CDR3 reads CSVNGTNEKLFF. The CDR3 DNA is TGCAGTGTTAATGGTACTAATGAAAAACTGTTTTTT.

With respect to this clonotype: A read error is possible here, since a much larger clone lies one base away. V is TRBV11-2 and J is TRBJ1-5; possible D gene TRBD1, 6 bases. Between the trimmed V and J ends, which lost 10 bases and 7 bases, there was a span of 17 bases. Per the germline V gene, CDR1 is SGHAT and CDR2 is FQNNGV. The CDR3 runs to 13 residues. The CDR3 spells CANNFNREQPQHF. CDR3 coding DNA: TGTGCCAACAACTTTAACAGGGAACAGCCCCAGCATTTT.

Concerning this clonotype itself: A read error may account for a junction end that differs from germline. V and J are TRBV7-9 and TRBJ1-4; no clear D. CDR1 and CDR2 from the germline V gene are SEHNR and FQNEAQ (reference sequence). The CDR3 length is 16 residues. In DNA, the CDR3 is TGTGCCAGCGGCTTGGACCTTATCGGGAGGAATGAAAAACTGTTTTTT. It specifies CASGLDLIGRNEKLFF.

Worth noting for this clonotype: A read error may be the cause here, since a much bigger clone is one base away. The CDR3 loop reads CAWRLETPTYVQYF. The CDR3, as DNA: TGTGCCTGGAGACTTGAGACCCCTACCTACGTGCAGTACTTC. The V gene is TRBV30, the J gene TRBJ2-7; D call uncertain. Germline V CDR1 and CDR2: GTSNPN, SVGIG (reference sequence). The CDR3 sequence is 14 residues long.

The chain employs TRBV4-2 and TRBJ1-2; D is unresolved. Per the germline V gene, CDR1 is LGHNA and CDR2 is YNFKEQ. V gave up 4 bases and J gave up 6 bases, with 21 bases separating them. The CDR3 sequence is 16 residues long. Here the CDR3 DNA reads TGTGCCAGCAGCCCCCCTGCGGCGGCGGAGAGGGATGGCTACACCTTC. It translates to CASSPPAAAERDGYTF.

As concerns this clonotype: The junction shows a germline mismatch at one end, possibly a read error. The CDR3 region is CTSGKGGVTCYEQYF. The CDR3 region has the DNA TGTACCAGCGGCAAAGGGGGAGTCACTTGCTACGAGCAGTACTTC. The rearrangement joins TRBV6-5 to TRBJ2-7; maybe TRBD1 (6 bases). From germline, CDR1 is MNHEY and CDR2 SVGAGI. The CDR3 is made up of 15 amino acids.

On this clonotype: One junction end does not reproduce the germline sequence, and a read error may be involved. This chain uses TRBV5-1 with TRBJ1-2, with D possibly being TRBD1 (5 bases). The CDR3 loop spans 15 amino acids. In germline, CDR1 is SGHRS, CDR2 YFSETQ. CDR3 residues: CASCLGTVRGFGYTF. The CDR3 DNA reads TGCGCCAGCTGCTTGGGTACGGTTCGGGGCTTTGGCTACACCTTC.

The chain recombines TRBV6-6 with TRBJ2-1, with 10 positions matching TRBD2. Per the germline V gene, CDR1 is MNHNY and CDR2 is SVGAGI (reference sequence). The CDR3 totals 15 residues. V lost 7 bases and J lost 5; bases outside the gene matches: 8. CDR3 amino acids: CASNHLAGVHNEQFF. The CDR3 nucleotides are TGTGCCAGCAATCATCTAGCGGGAGTACACAATGAGCAGTTCTTC.

A note on this clonotype: A read error may account for a junction end that differs from germline. J is TRBJ2-2 and V is TRBV20-1, with TRBD2 matching over 8 bases. The CDR3 has 16 amino acids. The germline gives CDR1 DFQATT, CDR2 SNEGSKA (reference sequence). CDR3 sequence reads: CSADGTRGANTGELFF. DNA of the CDR3: TGCAGTGCTGACGGGACTAGAGGGGCAAACACAGGGGAGCTGTTTTTT.

The chain couples TRBV20-1 to TRBJ1-6; a possible D gene is TRBD1 (5 bases). Germline V gene lookup returns CDR1 DFQATT and CDR2 SNEGSKA (reference sequence). Between the trimmed V and J ends, which lost 7 bases and 9 bases, there was a span of 16 bases. The CDR3 is made up of 13 amino acids. Here the CDR3 reads CSVALAGASPLHF. The CDR3 nucleotides read TGCAGTGTCGCCTTGGCTGGGGCTTCACCCCTCCACTTT.

Only one count was recorded for this clonotype. The germline gene is not matched at one end of the junction; a read error may be the cause. The chain employs TRBV4-3 and TRBJ1-1; D unclear. Germline CDR1 is LGHNA and CDR2 is YSLEER. This CDR3 has 16 residues. The DNA of the CDR3 is TGCGCCAGCAGCCAAGATAATAGTCAGTCCAGCACTGAAGTTTTCTTT. Its translation is CASSQDNSQSSTEVFF.

This clonotype was seen a few times. Possible read error: a much larger clone is one base away. The genes are TRBV6-1 and TRBJ2-2; tentative D call: TRBD1 (6 bases). CDR3 size: 14 residues. V dropped 9 bases and J dropped 3 bases, with 14 bases sitting between them. Germline lookup yields CDR1 MNHNS and CDR2 SASEGT. The CDR3 region has the DNA TGTGCCAGGCGGCCAGGGGCCGACACCGGGGAGCTGTTTTTT. As protein: CARRPGADTGELFF.

Points on this clonotype: One junction end disagrees with the germline gene, perhaps due to a read error. The chain employs TRBV4-2 and TRBJ1-5, with 7 nucleotides matching TRBD1. The germline gives CDR1 LGHNA, CDR2 YNFKEQ. The length of the CDR3 is 18 residues. Here the CDR3 DNA reads TGTGCCAGCAGCCAAGATGTGGAGGGGGCTATAGTGAATCAACCCCAGCATTTT. Its translation: CASSQDVEGAIVNQPQHF.

The sample holds a few counts of this clonotype. Germline and junction disagree at one end, which may indicate a read error. The chain carries TRBV24-1 and TRBJ2-7; 14 bases fit TRBD2. The CDR3 extends over 15 amino acids. Germline CDR1 KGHDR, CDR2 SFDVKD. Written as DNA, the CDR3 is TGTGCCACCAATGAAAGGACTAGCGGGAGGCACGAGCAATACTTC. It is translated as CATNERTSGRHEQYF.

This sequence joins TRBV28 and TRBJ1-3, with D uncertain. Trimming left V 7 bases short and J 2 bases short, with 9 bases between. CDR3 size: 13 residues. The germline CDR1 and CDR2 sequences are MDHEN and SYDVKM. CDR3 DNA: TGTGCCAGCAACTTCGGCCCTGGAAACACCATATATTTT. Residues: CASNFGPGNTIYF.

By proportion, this clonotype is medium-sized (0.01 to 0.1%). This sequence joins TRBV4-2 and TRBJ1-2; D call uncertain. CDR3 length: 14 residues. The ends were cut back, 0 bases at V and 6 bases at J, with 11 bases in the middle. Per the germline V gene, CDR1 is LGHNA and CDR2 is YNFKEQ. Written as DNA, the CDR3 is TGTGCCAGCAGCCAAGAGCAACCGACGGATGGCTACACCTTC. Encoded protein: CASSQEQPTDGYTF.

This clonotype has more than one count but fewer than ten. The rearrangement uses TRBV6-6 and TRBJ1-4; no firm D call. CDR1 is MNHNY, CDR2 SVGAGI, per germline (reference sequence). The CDR3 is 14 amino acids. V was clipped by 7 bases and J by 8 bases, with 17 bases between them. For the CDR3, the DNA is TGTGCCAGCACTCCGGGCCCCCAGGCCGAAAAACTGTTTTTT. This codes for CASTPGPQAEKLFF.

To note about this clonotype: Its ends do not fully match the called genes, so a read error is possible. DNA for the CDR3: TGTGCCAGCAACTTGGTTCGAGGGGCAGATACGCAGTATTTT. The encoded protein is CASNLVRGADTQYF. This chain connects TRBV5-6 to TRBJ2-3, with D possibly being TRBD1 or TRBD2 (5 bases each). This CDR3 spans 14 amino acids. Germline CDR1 reads SGHDT; CDR2 reads YYEEEE.

A note on this clonotype: A junction end diverges from the germline sequence, so it may reflect a read error. V is TRBV11-3 and J is TRBJ2-2; possibly TRBD1 or TRBD2 for D (5 bases each). The CDR3 extends over 18 amino acids. The V gene's germline CDR1 is SGHNT and CDR2 YENEEA. The CDR3 protein is CASSSRGPGGYIAGELFF. In DNA form, the CDR3 reads TGTGCCAGCAGCTCCCGGGGACCCGGAGGATACATAGCCGGGGAACTGTTTTTT.

In this sample, this clonotype turned up once. The junction and the germline gene differ at one end; a read error may be behind it. The J gene is TRBJ2-1, the V gene TRBV10-1, with a weak D call TRBD2 (6 bases). The length of the CDR3 is 13 residues. CDR1 and CDR2 (germline): WNHNN, SYGVQD (reference sequence). The CDR3 DNA reads as TGCGCCGGCAGTGAGAGGACCCCGGGAGAGCAGCTCTTC. Protein: CAGSERTPGEQLF.

About this clonotype itself: Its ends do not fully match the called genes, so a read error is possible. CDR3 in DNA: TGTGCTAACAGCTTTACCGGGGAAGAGAACCAGTACTTC. It specifies CANSFTGEENQYF. The chain is built from TRBV11-3 and TRBJ2-5; D is perhaps TRBD2 (5 bases). The germline gives CDR1 SGHNT, CDR2 YENEEA. This CDR3 region has 13 residues. Complete variable domain (other parts from reference TRBV11-3 and TRBJ2-5): EAGVVQSPRYKIIEKKQPVAFWCNPISGHNTLYWYLQNLGQGPELLIRYENEEAVDDSQLPKDRFSAERLKGVDSTLKIQPAELGDSAVYLCANSFTGEENQYFGPGTRLLVL.

About this clonotype itself: A much larger clone sits a single nucleotide away, making a read error possible. The rearrangement links TRBV20-1 to TRBJ2-7; TRBD2 matches at 11 bases. The CDR3 spans 13 residues. Germline-derived CDR1 and CDR2 are DFQATT and SNEGSKA (reference sequence). CDR3 residues: CCASGGTMSEQYF. For the CDR3, the DNA is TGCTGTGCTAGCGGGGGGACAATGAGTGAGCAGTACTTC.

The chain carries TRBV29-1 and TRBJ2-2; D gene uncertain. The CDR3 extends over 13 amino acids. Germline CDR1 and CDR2: SQVTM and ANQGSEA. The V end lost 7 bases, the J end lost 2 bases, and 11 bases lay between the germline ends. In DNA, the CDR3 is TGCAGCGATGTAGCCAGAAACACCGGGGAGCTGTTTTTT. The encoded protein is CSDVARNTGELFF.

Concerning this clonotype: The junction departs from germline at one end; a sequencing error may be responsible. This chain joins TRBV29-1 and TRBJ2-2; weak D call: TRBD2 (5 bases). The CDR3 length is 12 residues. Germline values: CDR1 SQVTM, CDR2 ANQGSEA. The chain's CDR3 is CSVQTVTGELLF. The CDR3 coding sequence is TGCAGCGTTCAGACTGTCACCGGGGAGCTGCTATTT.

CDR3 in DNA: TGTGCCAGCAGTTTTCCGTCAGGGAGCAATCAGCCCCAGCATTTT. As protein: CASSFPSGSNQPQHF. This sequence joins TRBV28 and TRBJ1-5; the D gene is possibly TRBD1 (5 bases). V lost 3 bases, J lost 1 base, and 10 bases lay in between. Germline CDR1 reads MDHEN; CDR2 reads SYDVKM. The CDR3 totals 15 residues.

The rearrangement joins TRBV6-5 to TRBJ2-6, with D possibly TRBD2 on 6 matching bases. The CDR3 length is 17 residues. Germline CDR1 MNHEY, CDR2 SVGAGI. The DNA for the CDR3 is TGTACCATCAGCCTAACGGGAGCCAGCTATGGGGCCAACGTCCTGACTTTC. Translating it yields CTISLTGASYGANVLTF.